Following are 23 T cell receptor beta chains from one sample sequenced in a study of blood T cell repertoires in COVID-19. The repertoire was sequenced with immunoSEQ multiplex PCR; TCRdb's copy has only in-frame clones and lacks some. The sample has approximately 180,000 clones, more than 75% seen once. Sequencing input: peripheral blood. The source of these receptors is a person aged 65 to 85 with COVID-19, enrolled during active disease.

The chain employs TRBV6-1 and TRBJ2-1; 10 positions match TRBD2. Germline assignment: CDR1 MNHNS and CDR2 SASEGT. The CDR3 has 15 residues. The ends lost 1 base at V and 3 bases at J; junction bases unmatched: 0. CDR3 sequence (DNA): TGTGCCAGCAGTGAAGAGCGGGGGGGCTACAATGAGCAGTTCTTC. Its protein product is CASSEERGGYNEQFF.

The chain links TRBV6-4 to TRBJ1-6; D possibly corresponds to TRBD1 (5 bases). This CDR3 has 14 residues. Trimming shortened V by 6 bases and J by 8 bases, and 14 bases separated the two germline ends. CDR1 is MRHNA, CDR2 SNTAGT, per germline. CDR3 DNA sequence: TGTGCCAGCAGGAGCCCGGGAGGGGATTCACCCCTCCACTTT. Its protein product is CASRSPGGDSPLHF.

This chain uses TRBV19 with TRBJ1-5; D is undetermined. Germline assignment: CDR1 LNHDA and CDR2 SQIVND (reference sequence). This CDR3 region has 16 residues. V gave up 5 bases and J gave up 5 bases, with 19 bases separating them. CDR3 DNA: TGTGCCAGTAGTCCACCGGGCGGGAGGAATTATCAGCCCCAGCATTTT. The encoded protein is CASSPPGGRNYQPQHF.

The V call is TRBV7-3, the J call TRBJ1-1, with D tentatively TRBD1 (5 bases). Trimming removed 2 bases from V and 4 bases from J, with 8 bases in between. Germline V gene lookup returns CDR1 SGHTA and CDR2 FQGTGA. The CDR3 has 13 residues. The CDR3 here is CASSLRQGTEAFF. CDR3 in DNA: TGTGCCAGCAGCTTACGCCAGGGCACTGAAGCTTTCTTT.

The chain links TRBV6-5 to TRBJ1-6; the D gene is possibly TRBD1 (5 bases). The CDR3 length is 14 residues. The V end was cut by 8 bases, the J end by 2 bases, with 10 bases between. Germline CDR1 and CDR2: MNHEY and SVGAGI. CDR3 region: CASAHRTYNSPLHF. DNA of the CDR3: TGTGCCAGCGCCCACAGGACCTATAATTCACCCCTCCACTTT.

The DNA of the CDR3 is TGTGCCAGTAGTATAGTGGGGGGGCCCCACAATGAGCAGTTCTTC. Protein: CASSIVGGPHNEQFF. The chain joins TRBV19 to TRBJ2-1; the D gene is possibly TRBD2 (7 bases). Germline lookup yields CDR1 LNHDA and CDR2 SQIVND (reference sequence). Between the trimmed V and J ends, which lost 1 base and 5 bases, there was a span of 12 bases. The CDR3 is made up of 15 amino acids.

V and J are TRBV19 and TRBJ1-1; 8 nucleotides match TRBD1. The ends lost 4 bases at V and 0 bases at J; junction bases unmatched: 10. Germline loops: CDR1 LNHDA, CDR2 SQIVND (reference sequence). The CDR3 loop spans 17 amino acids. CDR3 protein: CASSKLDRGYMNTEAFF. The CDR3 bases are TGTGCCAGTAGTAAGTTAGACAGGGGTTACATGAACACTGAAGCTTTCTTT.

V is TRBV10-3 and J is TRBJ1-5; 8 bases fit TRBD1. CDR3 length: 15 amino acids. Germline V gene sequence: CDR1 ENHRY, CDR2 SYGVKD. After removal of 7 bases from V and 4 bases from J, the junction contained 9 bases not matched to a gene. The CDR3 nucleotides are TGTGCCATCAAAAAGGGACAGGAGCTAAATCAGCCCCAGCATTTT. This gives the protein CAIKKGQELNQPQHF.

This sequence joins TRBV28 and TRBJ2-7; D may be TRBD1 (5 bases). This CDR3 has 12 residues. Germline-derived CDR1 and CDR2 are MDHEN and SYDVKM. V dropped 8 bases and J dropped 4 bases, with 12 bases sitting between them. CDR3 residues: CASEQGRYEQYF. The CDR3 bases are TGTGCCAGCGAGCAGGGAAGATACGAGCAGTACTTC.

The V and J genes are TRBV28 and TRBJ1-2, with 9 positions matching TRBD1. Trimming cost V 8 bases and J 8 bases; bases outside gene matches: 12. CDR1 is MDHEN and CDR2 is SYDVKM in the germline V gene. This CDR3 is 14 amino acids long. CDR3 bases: TGTGCCAGCGGCCCGCCCCGGACAGGGGCGGGCTACACCTTC. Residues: CASGPPRTGAGYTF.

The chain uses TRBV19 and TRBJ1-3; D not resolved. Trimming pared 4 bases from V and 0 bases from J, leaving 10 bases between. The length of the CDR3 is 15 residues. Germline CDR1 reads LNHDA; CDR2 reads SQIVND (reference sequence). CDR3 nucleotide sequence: TGTGCCAGTAGTAGGACTGGTTCCTCTGGAAACACCATATATTTT. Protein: CASSRTGSSGNTIYF.

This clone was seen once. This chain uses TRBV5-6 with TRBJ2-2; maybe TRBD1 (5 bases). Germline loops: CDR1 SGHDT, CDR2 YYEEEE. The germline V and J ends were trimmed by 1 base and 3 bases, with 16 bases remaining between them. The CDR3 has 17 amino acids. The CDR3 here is CASSLPQGIMDTGELFF. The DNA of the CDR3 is TGTGCCAGCAGCTTGCCTCAGGGTATTATGGACACCGGGGAGCTGTTTTTT.

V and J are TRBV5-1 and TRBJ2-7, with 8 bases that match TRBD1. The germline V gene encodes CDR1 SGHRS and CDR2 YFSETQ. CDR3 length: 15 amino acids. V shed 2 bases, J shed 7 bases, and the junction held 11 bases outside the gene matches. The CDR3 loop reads CASSFGGRGLGEQYF. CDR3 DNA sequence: TGCGCCAGCAGCTTCGGCGGCAGGGGGCTGGGAGAGCAGTACTTC.

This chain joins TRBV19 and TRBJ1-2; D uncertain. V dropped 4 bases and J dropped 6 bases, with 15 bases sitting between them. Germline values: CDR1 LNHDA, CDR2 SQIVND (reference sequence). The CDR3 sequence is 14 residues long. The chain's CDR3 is CASSNTGSSHGYTF. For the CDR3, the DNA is TGTGCCAGTAGTAATACCGGTTCAAGTCATGGCTACACCTTC.

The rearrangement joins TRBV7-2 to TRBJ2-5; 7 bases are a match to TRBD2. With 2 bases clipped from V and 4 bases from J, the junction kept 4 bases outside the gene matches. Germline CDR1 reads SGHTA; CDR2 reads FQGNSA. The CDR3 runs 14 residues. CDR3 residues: CASSLNPGGETQYF. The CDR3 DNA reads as TGTGCCAGCAGCTTAAACCCGGGAGGAGAGACCCAGTACTTC.

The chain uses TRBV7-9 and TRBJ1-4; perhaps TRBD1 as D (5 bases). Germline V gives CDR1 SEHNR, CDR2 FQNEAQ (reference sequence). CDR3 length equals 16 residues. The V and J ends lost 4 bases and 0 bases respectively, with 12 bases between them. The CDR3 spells CASSSGSGATNEKLFF. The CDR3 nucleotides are TGTGCCAGCAGCTCAGGGTCTGGCGCAACTAATGAAAAACTGTTTTTT. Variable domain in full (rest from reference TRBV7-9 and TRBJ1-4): DTGVSQNPRHKITKRGQNVTFRCDPISEHNRLYWYRQTLGQGPEFLTYFQNEAQLEKSRLLSDRFSAERPKGSFSTLEIQRTEQGDSAMYLCASSSGSGATNEKLFFGSGTQLSVL.

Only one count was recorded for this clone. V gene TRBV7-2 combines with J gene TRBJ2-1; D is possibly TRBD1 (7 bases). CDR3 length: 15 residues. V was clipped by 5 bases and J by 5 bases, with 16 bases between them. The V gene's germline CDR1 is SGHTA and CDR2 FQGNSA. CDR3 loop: CASSPGGRGNNEQFF. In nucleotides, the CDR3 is TGTGCCAGCAGCCCAGGGGGGCGGGGTAACAATGAGCAGTTCTTC.

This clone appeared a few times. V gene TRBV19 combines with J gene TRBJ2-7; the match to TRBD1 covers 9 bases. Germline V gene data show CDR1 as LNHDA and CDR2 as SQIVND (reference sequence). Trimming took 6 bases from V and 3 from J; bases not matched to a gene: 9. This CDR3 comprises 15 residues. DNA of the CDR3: TGTGCCAGTAGCCTGGCCGGGACAGGGTACTACGAGCAGTACTTC. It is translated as CASSLAGTGYYEQYF.

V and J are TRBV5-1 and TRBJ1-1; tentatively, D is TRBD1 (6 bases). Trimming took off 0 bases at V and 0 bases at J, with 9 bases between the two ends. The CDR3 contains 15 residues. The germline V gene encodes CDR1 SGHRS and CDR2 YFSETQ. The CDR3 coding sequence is TGCGCCAGCAGCTTGGCCCAGGGGCTGAACACTGAAGCTTTCTTT. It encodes CASSLAQGLNTEAFF.

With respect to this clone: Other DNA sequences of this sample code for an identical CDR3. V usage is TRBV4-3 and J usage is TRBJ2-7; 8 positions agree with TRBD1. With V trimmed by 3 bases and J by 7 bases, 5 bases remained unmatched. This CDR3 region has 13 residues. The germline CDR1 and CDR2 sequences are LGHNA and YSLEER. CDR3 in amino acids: CASSQRTGREQYF. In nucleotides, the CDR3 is TGCGCCAGCAGCCAGCGGACAGGGAGGGAGCAGTACTTC.

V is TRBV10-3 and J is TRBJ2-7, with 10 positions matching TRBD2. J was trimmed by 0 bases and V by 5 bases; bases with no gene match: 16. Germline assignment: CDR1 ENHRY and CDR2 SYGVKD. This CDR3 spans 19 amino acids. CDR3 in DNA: TGTGCCATCAGTAAAAGAACTAGCGGGGTTCCGCAGGGCTCCTACGAGCAGTACTTC. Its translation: CAISKRTSGVPQGSYEQYF.

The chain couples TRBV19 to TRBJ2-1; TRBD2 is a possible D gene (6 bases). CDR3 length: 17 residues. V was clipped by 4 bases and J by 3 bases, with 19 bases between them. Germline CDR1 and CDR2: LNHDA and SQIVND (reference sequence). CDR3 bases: TGTGCCAGTAGTACCCCGATAGTAGCGGAACACTACAATGAGCAGTTCTTC. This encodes CASSTPIVAEHYNEQFF.

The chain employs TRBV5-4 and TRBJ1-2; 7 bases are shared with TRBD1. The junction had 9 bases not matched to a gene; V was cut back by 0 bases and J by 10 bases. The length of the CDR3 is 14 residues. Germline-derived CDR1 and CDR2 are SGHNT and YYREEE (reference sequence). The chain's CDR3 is CASSLDGTVIDYTF. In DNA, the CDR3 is TGTGCCAGCAGCTTGGACGGGACAGTAATCGACTACACCTTC.